The present entry profiles one TCR beta chain with its context. Germline CDR1 is SGHDT and CDR2 is YYEEEE. V lost 0 bases, J lost 5 bases, and 5 bases lay in between. The CDR3 contains 12 residues. Here immunoSEQ multiplex PCR was the method, and the copy in TCRdb shows in-frame clones only, minus some. The sample has tens of thousands of clones, 80% to 95% seen once; the top ten hold about 0.78%. The sample comes from a study of T cell repertoires and Cas9 in healthy adults. Source material: CD4+ effector T cells (CD127+, CD25-, CD137-, CD154-) from PBMCs; culture status not recorded. The rearrangement links TRBV5-6 to TRBJ2-5; no reliable D call. The sequence derives from a human donor in good health. In nucleotides, the CDR3 is TGTGCCAGCAGCTTGGTCGGGGAGACCCAGTACTTC. It specifies CASSLVGETQYF.